The 9 T cell receptor beta chains in this list originate from one sample, sequenced in a study of patients and donors after allogeneic stem cell transplantation. TCRdb analysed the RT-PCR reads with MiXCR anew, one entry per CDR3 protein. The sample includes roughly 960,000 distinct CDR3 sequences, roughly 18% seen only once; the top ten take 6%. The sample comprised blood, either unsorted or a sorted T cell fraction (not recorded which). The receptor source for this set is a human donor who was either an allogeneic HSCT recipient or a stem cell or donor lymphocyte infusion donor (not recorded which). It is not recorded whose cells these are; they may come from a transplant donor.

This clonotype has more than one count but fewer than ten. The CDR3: CASSLSGYLLRQYF. CDR3 coding DNA: TGTGCCAGCAGTTTGAGTGGGTATTTGCTTCGGCAGTACTTC. The chain employs TRBV27 and TRBJ2-7; D is unresolved. The CDR3 contains 14 residues. CDR1 is MNHEY, CDR2 SMNVEV, per germline (reference sequence). V dropped 3 bases and J dropped 9 bases, with 18 bases sitting between them.

This clonotype came up a few times. The genes are TRBV9 and TRBJ1-1, with D possibly being TRBD1 (5 bases). From germline, CDR1 is SGDLS and CDR2 YYNGEE. CDR3 length: 16 residues. Trimming left V 0 bases short and J 4 bases short, with 16 bases between. CDR3 coding DNA: TGTGCCAGCAGCGTAGTTTCGGGCAGGGCGGGCACTGAAGCTTTCTTT. This translates into CASSVVSGRAGTEAFF.

V gene TRBV29-1 combines with J gene TRBJ1-1, with D perhaps TRBD1 (5 bases). The germline CDR1 and CDR2 sequences are SQVTM and ANQGSEA. Trimming cost V 4 bases and J 3 bases, with 12 bases left between them. CDR3 size: 13 residues. CDR3 in amino acids: CSVGPGRYTEAFF. The CDR3 coding sequence is TGCAGCGTTGGGCCGGGGCGGTACACTGAAGCTTTCTTT.

V and J are TRBV4-3 and TRBJ1-2, with D hard to call. This CDR3 region has 14 residues. Germline CDR1 is LGHNA and CDR2 is YSLEER. V was cut by 1 base and J by 6 bases, with 12 bases left in between. The CDR3 protein is CASSQGDGLHGYTF. In nucleotides, the CDR3 is TGCGCCAGCAGCCAAGGAGACGGGCTTCATGGCTACACCTTC.

This chain uses TRBV20-1 with TRBJ2-7; 7 bases agree with TRBD2. After removal of 3 bases from V and 2 bases from J, the junction contained 10 bases not matched to a gene. Germline loops: CDR1 DFQATT, CDR2 SNEGSKA (reference sequence). This CDR3 has 15 residues. The CDR3 here is CSARAGLAETYEQYF. The CDR3, as DNA: TGCAGTGCTAGGGCGGGCCTAGCGGAGACCTACGAGCAGTACTTC.

This clonotype was counted only a few times. The genes are TRBV9 and TRBJ2-2, with D possibly TRBD1 on 5 matching bases. Per germline, CDR1 SGDLS and CDR2 YYNGEE. The V end lost 3 bases, the J end lost 1 base, and 10 bases lay between the germline ends. CDR3 length: 15 residues. The CDR3 DNA is TGTGCCAGCAGCGCTCAACAGGTGAACACCGGGGAGCTGTTTTTT. It yields the protein CASSAQQVNTGELFF.

The rearrangement joins TRBV21-1 to TRBJ2-7; the table's D call TRBD1 went unverified against the DNA. TRBV21-1 is marked as a pseudogene. The CDR3 length is 14 residues. CDR3 bases: TGTGCCAGCAGCAAAGAGGCCGTAAACGGGTCCCGAAACTTC. This translates into CASSKEAVNGSRNF.

This clonotype appeared a few times. The chain is built from TRBV27 and TRBJ1-5; D call uncertain. There are 15 residues in the CDR3. V was clipped by 4 bases and J by 1 base, with 11 bases between them. In germline, CDR1 is MNHEY, CDR2 SMNVEV (reference sequence). The CDR3 DNA sequence: TGTGCCAGCAGTTATGGGGTCGGGAGCAATCAGCCCCAGCATTTT. This translates into CASSYGVGSNQPQHF.

This clonotype was found a few times. The V gene is TRBV24-1, the J gene TRBJ2-7; D is possibly TRBD1 or TRBD2 (5 bases each). In germline, CDR1 is KGHDR, CDR2 SFDVKD. V was shortened by 3 bases and J by 2 bases, with 10 bases between the two germline ends. The CDR3 runs 14 residues. CDR3 in amino acids: CATSDPGTAYEQYF. The CDR3 DNA reads TGTGCCACCAGTGATCCCGGGACCGCCTACGAGCAGTACTTC.